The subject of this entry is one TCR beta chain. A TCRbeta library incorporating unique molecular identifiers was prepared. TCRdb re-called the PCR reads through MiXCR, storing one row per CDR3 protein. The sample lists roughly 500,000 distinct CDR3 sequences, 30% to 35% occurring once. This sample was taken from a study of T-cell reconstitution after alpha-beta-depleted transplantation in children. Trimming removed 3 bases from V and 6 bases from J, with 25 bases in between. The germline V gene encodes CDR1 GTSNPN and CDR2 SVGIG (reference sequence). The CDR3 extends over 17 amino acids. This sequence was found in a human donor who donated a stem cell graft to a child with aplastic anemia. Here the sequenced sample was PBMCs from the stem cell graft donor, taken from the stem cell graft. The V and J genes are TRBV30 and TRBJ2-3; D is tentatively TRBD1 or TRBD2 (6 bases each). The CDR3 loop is CAWSGRGAGETMDTQYF. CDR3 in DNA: TGTGCCTGGAGCGGCCGCGGGGCAGGGGAGACAATGGATACGCAGTATTTT.